One sample yielded the 27 T cell receptor beta chains listed below, sequenced in a study of T cells in Graves' hyperthyroidism and ophthalmopathy. The investigators amplified TCR beta CDR3 regions from RNA transcripts. Initially, a first-round RT-PCR of the TCR CDR3 employed the HTBI primer set. MiXCR, run by TCRdb on the multiplex PCR reads, gives a single entry per CDR3 protein. This sample has about 320,000 distinct CDR3 sequences, with about 15% found just once. Input material: blood. The receptors shown here come from a man aged 25 to 40 with Graves' hyperthyroidism.

In this sample, this clonotype turned up many times. The rearrangement links TRBV27 to TRBJ2-7, with TRBD1 matching over 8 bases. Trimming at V came to 8 bases and at J to 0 bases, leaving 3 bases not matched to a gene. This CDR3 has 13 amino acids. Germline loops: CDR1 MNHEY, CDR2 SMNVEV (reference sequence). The chain's CDR3 is CASQTGASYEQYF. In DNA form, the CDR3 reads TGTGCCAGCCAGACAGGGGCCTCCTACGAGCAGTACTTC.

V usage is TRBV7-8 and J usage is TRBJ2-7; D gene ambiguous. The germline gives CDR1 SGHVS, CDR2 FQNEAQ. The CDR3 consists of 14 residues. V shed 7 bases and J shed 0 bases, with 13 bases lying between them. CDR3 amino acids: CASTPLWDSYEQYF. CDR3 DNA sequence: TGTGCCAGCACCCCACTATGGGACTCCTACGAGCAGTACTTC.

This clonotype was counted many times. The J gene is TRBJ2-3, the V gene TRBV18; 7 bases are shared with TRBD1. The ends lost 3 bases at V and 2 bases at J; junction bases unmatched: 14. The CDR3 covers 18 residues. Germline CDR1 KGHSH, CDR2 LQKENI. The CDR3 is CASSPLSVTGSNTDTQYF. In DNA form, the CDR3 reads TGTGCCAGCTCACCCCTCTCCGTGACAGGGTCGAACACAGATACGCAGTATTTT.

This clonotype occurred many times. The chain combines TRBV6-2 or TRBV6-3 with TRBJ2-1; no firm D call. The germline V gene encodes CDR1 MNHEY and CDR2 SVGEGT. This CDR3 is 11 amino acids long. The ends were cut back, 4 bases at V and 5 bases at J, with 3 bases in the middle. CDR3 sequence: CASSLDNEQFF. Written as DNA, the CDR3 is TGTGCCAGCAGTTTGGACAATGAGCAGTTCTTC.

This clonotype has just a few counts. The genes are TRBV7-9 and TRBJ1-2, with TRBD1 matching 8 bases. The V gene's germline CDR1 is SEHNR and CDR2 FQNEAQ (reference sequence). V lost 2 bases, J lost 8 bases, and 10 bases stayed unmatched. The length of the CDR3 is 15 residues. The CDR3 sequence is CASSLSLGQGAGYTF. CDR3 sequence (DNA): TGTGCCAGCAGCTTAAGTCTAGGACAGGGAGCAGGCTACACCTTC. Looking up the rest from reference TRBV7-9 and TRBJ1-2 gives the full variable domain: DTGVSQNPRHKITKRGQNVTFRCDPISEHNRLYWYRQTLGQGPEFLTYFQNEAQLEKSRLLSDRFSAERPKGSFSTLEIQRTEQGDSAMYLCASSLSLGQGAGYTFGSGTRLTVV.

This clonotype was observed many times. The chain carries TRBV30 and TRBJ2-7; a weak D match, TRBD1 (6 bases). V lost 3 bases and J 7 bases, leaving 16 bases between the germline ends. The CDR3 runs 13 residues. Germline CDR1 GTSNPN, CDR2 SVGIG (reference sequence). CDR3 region: CAWSRRDTGEQYF. The CDR3 nucleotides read TGTGCCTGGAGCCGCCGGGACACGGGAGAGCAGTACTTC.

The chain carries TRBV6-1 and TRBJ1-1; possible D gene TRBD1, 5 bases. The CDR3 length is 13 residues. Trimming took 3 bases from V and 4 from J, leaving 9 bases between them. The V gene's germline CDR1 is MNHNS and CDR2 SASEGT. As DNA, the CDR3 is TGTGCCAGCAGTGAGGGGGGGACCACTGAAGCTTTCTTT. This translates into CASSEGGTTEAFF.

This clonotype showed up just a few times. The chain couples TRBV5-4 to TRBJ2-1; tentatively, D is TRBD2 (5 bases). This CDR3 contains 15 residues. Trimming removed 4 bases from V and 6 bases from J, with 17 bases in between. Per germline, CDR1 SGHNT and CDR2 YYREEE (reference sequence). CDR3 amino acids: CASSPRRGGGNEQFF. In DNA form, the CDR3 reads TGTGCCAGCAGCCCGAGGAGAGGAGGAGGCAATGAGCAGTTCTTC.

This clonotype was observed once. V usage is TRBV20-1 and J usage is TRBJ1-5; D perhaps matches TRBD1 (6 bases). Germline V gene sequence: CDR1 DFQATT, CDR2 SNEGSKA (reference sequence). This CDR3 comprises 14 residues. V was pared by 1 base and J by 7 bases, with 14 bases between. CDR3 DNA sequence: TGCAGTGCTAGAGCAATCGGGGGGGCCCAGCCCCAGCATTTT. Translating gives CSARAIGGAQPQHF.

This chain joins TRBV18 and TRBJ2-4; 7 bases are shared with TRBD1. Germline CDR1 reads KGHSH; CDR2 reads LQKENI. The CDR3 contains 15 residues. V was clipped by 6 bases and J by 4 bases; unmatched bases: 9. As DNA, the CDR3 is TGTGCCAGCTCGTTGCCCGGGACAGAAAAAAACATTCAGTACTTC. Translation gives CASSLPGTEKNIQYF.

This clonotype is a singleton in its sample. The chain joins TRBV6-1 to TRBJ2-3; D gene uncertain. Germline CDR1 reads MNHNS; CDR2 reads SASEGT. The CDR3 is 13 amino acids. Between the trimmed V and J ends, which lost 4 bases and 6 bases, there was a span of 11 bases. CDR3 DNA sequence: TGTGCCAGCAGTGGAGTAGGTGGGGATACGCAGTATTTT. Amino acids: CASSGVGGDTQYF.

Comments on this clonotype: A much larger clone lies one base from this, so it may be a read error. The chain links TRBV7-2 to TRBJ2-5; TRBD1 might be the D (6 bases). The germline V gene encodes CDR1 SGHTA and CDR2 FQGNSA. This CDR3 spans 15 amino acids. The CDR3 protein is CASSPATGPQETQHF. The CDR3, as DNA: TGTGCCAGCAGCCCGGCTACAGGGCCCCAAGAGACCCAGCACTTC.

There are many counts of this clonotype. The rearrangement uses TRBV12-3 or TRBV12-4 and TRBJ2-3; no definite D call. The CDR3 runs to 16 residues. Trimming took off 6 bases at V and 0 bases at J, with 16 bases between the two ends. CDR3 sequence reads: CASSPKVQFSTDTQYF. CDR3 DNA sequence: TGTGCCAGCAGCCCCAAGGTACAGTTCAGCACAGATACGCAGTATTTT.

This clonotype occurred many times. The chain uses TRBV7-9 and TRBJ2-5; a weak D match, TRBD2 (6 bases). Per germline, CDR1 SEHNR and CDR2 FQNEAQ (reference sequence). Trimming removed 7 bases from V and 7 bases from J, with 16 bases in between. The CDR3 has 13 residues. This CDR3 is CASNNPGEGTQYF. CDR3 DNA: TGTGCCAGCAATAACCCGGGAGAGGGGACCCAGTACTTC.

This clonotype appeared once. This may be a read error, as it is one base from a much larger clone. The CDR3 end shows no conserved phenylalanine or tryptophan, and so a read error is likely. The genes are TRBV20-1 and TRBJ2-1; D is undetermined. Germline V lookup: CDR1 DFQATT, CDR2 SNEGSKA (reference sequence). The ends were cut back, 4 bases at V and 4 bases at J, with 8 bases in the middle. The CDR3 consists of 12 residues. CDR3 bases: TGCAGTGCTACCCTCGAGTACAATGAGCAGTTCTCC. It translates to CSATLEYNEQFS.

CDR3 region: CSAREAGQVTEAFF. CDR3 nucleotides: TGCAGTGCTAGAGAGGCGGGGCAGGTCACTGAAGCTTTCTTT. The gene calls are TRBV20-1 and TRBJ1-1; weak D call: TRBD1 (5 bases). The CDR3 is made up of 14 amino acids. V was clipped by 0 bases and J by 4 bases, with 12 bases between them. Germline V lookup: CDR1 DFQATT, CDR2 SNEGSKA (reference sequence).

This clonotype was detected ten times or more. The V gene is TRBV20-1, the J gene TRBJ2-7, with TRBD1 identical over 10 bases. J lost 5 bases, V lost 0 bases, and 7 bases had no gene match. The germline V gene has CDR1 DFQATT and CDR2 SNEGSKA (reference sequence). This CDR3 has 15 amino acids. CDR3 DNA: TGCAGTGCTAGAGATCTACGGGACAGGGGCCACGAGCAGTACTTC. Translating it yields CSARDLRDRGHEQYF.

Turning to this clonotype: The germline gene is not matched at one end of the junction; a read error may be the cause. The chain has TRBV7-7 and TRBJ2-6; possible D gene TRBD2, 6 bases. This CDR3 spans 18 amino acids. Germline V gene lookup returns CDR1 SSHAT and CDR2 FNYEAQ (reference sequence). Here the CDR3 reads CASSSSGTFSSGANVLTF. Here the CDR3 DNA reads TGTGCTAGCAGCTCTTCCGGGACTTTCTCATCTGGGGCCAACGTCCTGACTTTC.

J is TRBJ2-7 and V is TRBV10-3, with 8 nucleotides matching TRBD2. J lost 5 bases, V lost 1 base, and 4 bases had no gene match. The CDR3 extends over 14 amino acids. Germline CDR1 reads ENHRY; CDR2 reads SYGVKD. CDR3 sequence: CAISEWAGGNEQYF. DNA of the CDR3: TGTGCCATCAGTGAGTGGGCGGGAGGAAACGAGCAGTACTTC.

This clonotype was seen many times. The chain has TRBV28 and TRBJ1-4; no clear D. The CDR3 runs 14 residues. CDR1 is MDHEN and CDR2 is SYDVKM in the germline V gene. V was trimmed by 2 bases and J by 4 bases, leaving 8 bases between them. The CDR3 spells CASSLRQLNEKLFF. As DNA, the CDR3 is TGTGCCAGCAGTTTAAGGCAGCTTAATGAAAAACTGTTTTTT.

The chain has TRBV28 and TRBJ2-1; TRBD2 matches 8 bases. V dropped 1 base and J dropped 0; count of bases not matched to a gene: 11. Germline V CDR1 and CDR2: MDHEN, SYDVKM. The CDR3 contains 19 residues. The CDR3 region is CASSLSLTPGLGSYNEQFF. Here the CDR3 DNA reads TGTGCCAGCAGTTTATCCCTAACCCCGGGACTAGGCTCCTACAATGAGCAGTTCTTC.

This clonotype appeared many times. The V call is TRBV7-9, the J call TRBJ1-1; D is perhaps TRBD1 (6 bases). The CDR3 runs to 14 residues. Per the germline V gene, CDR1 is SEHNR and CDR2 is FQNEAQ (reference sequence). Trimming shortened V by 2 bases and J by 3 bases, and 10 bases separated the two germline ends. The CDR3 protein is CASSLKGGYTEAFF. CDR3 sequence (DNA): TGTGCCAGCAGCTTAAAAGGGGGGTACACTGAAGCTTTCTTT.

The J gene is TRBJ2-1, the V gene TRBV7-9; possibly TRBD1 or TRBD2 for D (5 bases each). V was pared by 3 bases and J by 3 bases, with 12 bases between. This CDR3 comprises 15 residues. Germline V gives CDR1 SEHNR, CDR2 FQNEAQ (reference sequence). Here the CDR3 DNA reads TGTGCCAGCAGCTTGTCCGGGACCATCTACAATGAGCAGTTCTTC. This sequence encodes CASSLSGTIYNEQFF.

This clonotype was counted between two and nine times. The chain links TRBV7-9 to TRBJ1-2, with a possible D match to TRBD1 (6 bases). The V gene lost 6 bases and the J gene lost 8 bases, with 16 bases spanning the gap. Germline V gives CDR1 SEHNR, CDR2 FQNEAQ (reference sequence). This CDR3 contains 13 residues. CDR3: CASSYRTDRGYTF. The CDR3 nucleotides are TGTGCCAGCAGTTACAGGACAGACCGGGGCTACACCTTC.

The gene calls are TRBV12-3 or TRBV12-4 and TRBJ2-1, with TRBD1 identical over 8 bases. The V gene end was trimmed by 4 bases and the J gene end by 3 bases; junction bases not matched to a gene: 5. CDR3 size: 15 residues. CDR3 DNA: TGTGCCAGCAGTTCCCGGACAGGGATCTACAATGAGCAGTTCTTC. Its protein product is CASSSRTGIYNEQFF.

This clonotype showed up many times. The chain carries TRBV6-2 or TRBV6-3 and TRBJ2-5; TRBD2 matches at 14 bases. The V and J ends lost 4 bases and 0 bases, in that order; junction bases with no gene match: 7. CDR1 and CDR2 from the germline V gene are MNHEY and SVGEGT. CDR3 length equals 18 residues. Here the CDR3 reads CASSSRLAGGPDQETQYF. For the CDR3, the DNA is TGTGCCAGCAGTTCGAGACTAGCGGGAGGGCCTGACCAAGAGACCCAGTACTTC.

This sequence joins TRBV5-1 and TRBJ2-3, with 12 bases aligning to TRBD2. The CDR3 spans 16 residues. CDR1 is SGHRS and CDR2 is YFSETQ in the germline V gene. V was clipped by 4 bases and J by 4 bases; unmatched bases: 7. As DNA, the CDR3 is TGCGCCAGCAGCGAAAATGGACTAGCGGGACCAGATACGCAGTATTTT. It encodes CASSENGLAGPDTQYF.